This T cell receptor (beta chain) was found in a study of blood T cell repertoires in COVID-19. Across the whole study: Specimens from acute and convalescent COVID-19 originated in the United States, Italy and Spain. T cells, B-cell-depleted T cells, or PBMCs provided the cDNA or gDNA that served as material.

The V gene's germline CDR1 is KGHSH and CDR2 LQKENI. This CDR3 comprises 14 residues. The V and J ends lost 1 base and 1 base respectively, with 5 bases between them. In the authors' workflow: Amplification with reference gene primers provided the estimates of nucleated cell counts. This table comes from immunoSEQ multiplex PCR, and its TCRdb copy is limited to in-frame clones, with some not included. V and J calls and clone size are those listed in that table; D and trimming were worked out from the DNA. The sample has 200,000 to 250,000 clones, roughly 88% seen once. V gene TRBV18 combines with J gene TRBJ1-3; D gene unclear. Sample: peripheral blood. This receptor was obtained from an elderly man with acute or convalescent COVID-19. The CDR3 sequence is CASSPQESGNTIYF. The DNA for the CDR3 is TGTGCCAGCTCACCACAGGAGTCTGGAAACACCATATATTTT.